These 10 T cell receptor beta chains originate from one sample sequenced in a study of cytomegalovirus exposure and HLA in healthy donors. PCR employed 60 Vbeta and 13 Jbeta primers. Data came from immunoSEQ multiplex PCR; TCRdb stores just in-frame clones and leaves some out. The data show under 200,000 clones, with 80% to 90% seen just once and about 10% held by the top ten. Sequencing was performed on PBMCs. Receptors originate from a man between 18 and 29 years old in good health and CMV-seropositive.

The chain employs TRBV5-4 and TRBJ2-3, with TRBD1 identical over 7 bases. The CDR3 is made up of 14 amino acids. Trimming at V came to 7 bases and at J to 4 bases, leaving 9 bases not matched to a gene. CDR1 and CDR2 from the germline V gene are SGHNT and YYREEE (reference sequence). The CDR3 spells CASARNRGADTQYF. CDR3 DNA sequence: TGTGCCAGCGCGAGGAACAGGGGAGCAGATACGCAGTATTTT.

The chain joins TRBV11-2 to TRBJ1-2, with TRBD1 matching 7 bases. The germline V gene encodes CDR1 SGHAT and CDR2 FQNNGV. The CDR3 is made up of 16 amino acids. V was clipped by 6 bases and J by 5 bases; unmatched bases: 15. The CDR3 protein is CASSFHSAGTAYGYTF. Written as DNA, the CDR3 is TGTGCCAGCAGTTTCCACTCCGCCGGGACAGCTTATGGCTACACCTTC.

V usage is TRBV21-1 and J usage is TRBJ1-5. TRBV21-1 is annotated as a pseudogene. The CDR3 is 15 residues long. The CDR3 is CASSLGVYPNQPQHF. CDR3 coding DNA: TGTGCCAGCAGCCTCGGGGTATATCCTAATCAGCCCCAGCATTTT.

The V call is TRBV19, the J call TRBJ2-2, with TRBD1 matching 9 bases. Germline assignment: CDR1 LNHDA and CDR2 SQIVND (reference sequence). The CDR3 sequence is 15 residues long. Trimming took 5 bases from V and 5 from J; bases not matched to a gene: 6. CDR3 region: CASSPRTGATGELFF. The CDR3 DNA sequence: TGTGCCAGTAGTCCGAGGACAGGGGCAACCGGGGAGCTGTTTTTT.

This chain uses TRBV11-2 with TRBJ2-7, with no clear D. Trimming removed 0 bases at V and 5 bases at J, with 14 bases between. This CDR3 is built from 15 residues. Germline CDR1 SGHAT, CDR2 FQNNGV. This CDR3 reads CASSLEVGQANEQYF. The CDR3 nucleotides read TGTGCCAGCAGCTTAGAAGTCGGTCAAGCGAACGAGCAGTACTTC.

This sequence joins TRBV7-8 and TRBJ2-5, with 7 bases lining up with TRBD1. J was trimmed by 2 bases and V by 8 bases; bases with no gene match: 5. The CDR3 runs 13 residues. Germline CDR1 SGHVS, CDR2 FQNEAQ. The CDR3 nucleotides read TGTGCCAGCGGAAGGGGGCCACAAGAGACCCAGTACTTC. Its protein product is CASGRGPQETQYF.

The chain carries TRBV7-8 and TRBJ2-3, with TRBD2 identical over 8 bases. Germline V CDR1 and CDR2: SGHVS, FQNEAQ. The CDR3 has 15 residues. V shed 5 bases and J 2 bases; nucleotides not matched to a gene: 6. CDR3 sequence: CASSPGGGFTDTQYF. The CDR3 DNA is TGTGCCAGCAGCCCCGGGGGGGGGTTCACAGATACGCAGTATTTT.

This clone was picked up a small number of times. J is TRBJ2-3 and V is TRBV6-5; the D gene is possibly TRBD2 (5 bases). V gave up 2 bases and J gave up 6 bases, with 15 bases separating them. The CDR3 has 15 amino acids. Germline values: CDR1 MNHEY, CDR2 SVGAGI. The CDR3 protein is CASSYQSGITDTQYF. The CDR3 nucleotides read TGTGCCAGCAGTTACCAGTCGGGAATCACGGATACGCAGTATTTT.

The CDR3 loop is CASSFVRFEQFF. The CDR3 nucleotides are TGTGCCAGCAGCTTTGTTCGGTTTGAGCAGTTCTTC. The chain couples TRBV7-2 to TRBJ2-1; D call uncertain. Germline loops: CDR1 SGHTA, CDR2 FQGNSA. CDR3 length: 12 amino acids. The V end was cut by 3 bases, the J end by 9 bases, with 9 bases between.

The chain combines TRBV9 with TRBJ2-2; a weak D match, TRBD1 (6 bases). Trimming took off 0 bases at V and 3 bases at J, with 15 bases between the two ends. Germline V gene lookup returns CDR1 SGDLS and CDR2 YYNGEE. The CDR3 totals 17 residues. The CDR3 loop is CASSVGIVGQYTGELFF. CDR3 nucleotides: TGTGCCAGCAGCGTAGGGATTGTTGGACAGTACACCGGGGAGCTGTTTTTT.